These 5 T cell receptor beta chains came from one sample sequenced in a study of human T cells and chemical hapten exposure. TCRdb called the RACE reads again in MiXCR, with one record for every CDR3 protein. The sample yields approximately 71,000 distinct CDR3 sequences, 11% seen once. Time point of the sample: patch test 3, about 24 weeks after DPC sensitization. Specified treatment: therapeutic diphenylcyclopropenone sensitization with weekly scalp DPC. The sequencing here drew on whole blood, taken in connection with sensitization to the hapten diphenylcyclopropenone (DPC). Receptor source: a woman aged 50 to 65 with alopecia areata. Some clones in this sample may be carry-over from other donors' samples.

This clonotype was counted a few times. The V call is TRBV10-3, the J call TRBJ2-5, with D uncertain. Trimming removed 8 bases at V and 3 bases at J, with 13 bases between. Germline values: CDR1 ENHRY, CDR2 SYGVKD. The CDR3 is 13 amino acids. CDR3 sequence: CAIRSPREETQYF. The CDR3 DNA reads TGTGCCATCCGCAGCCCCCGGGAAGAGACCCAGTACTTC.

This chain links TRBV29-1 with TRBJ2-3, with 7 bases that match TRBD1. The CDR3 covers 14 residues. CDR1 is SQVTM and CDR2 is ANQGSEA in the germline V gene. J gave up 1 base and V 6 bases, and 7 bases lay outside the gene matches. CDR3 sequence (DNA): TGCAGCGTGCGACAGGGCCTGGGCACAGATACGCAGTATTTT. Its protein is CSVRQGLGTDTQYF.

Notes on this clonotype: It may be a read error: a sequence one base away is much more abundant. This chain links TRBV28 with TRBJ1-1; D uncertain. Germline CDR1 is MDHEN and CDR2 is SYDVKM. The CDR3 has 13 amino acids. V lost 3 bases and J 0 bases, leaving 5 bases between the germline ends. CDR3: CASSLRLNTEAFF. The CDR3 coding sequence is TGTGCCAGCAGTTTGAGGCTGAACACTGAAGCTTTCTTT. Full variable domain (rest looked up from reference TRBV28 and TRBJ1-1): DVKVTQSSRYLVKRTGEKVFLECVQDMDHENMFWYRQDPGLGLRLIYFSYDVKMKEKGDIPEGYSVSREKKERFSLILESASTNQTSMYLCASSLRLNTEAFFGQGTRLTVV.

CDR3 residues: CASSSGQISTDTQYF. The CDR3 DNA reads as TGTGCCAGCAGCTCGGGACAGATATCGACAGATACGCAGTATTTT. The J gene is TRBJ2-3, the V gene TRBV7-2, with TRBD1 matching 7 bases. Germline V gives CDR1 SGHTA, CDR2 FQGNSA. With 4 bases clipped from V and 3 bases from J, the junction kept 7 bases outside the gene matches. The CDR3 consists of 15 residues.

This clonotype has more than one count but fewer than ten. The chain couples TRBV2 to TRBJ2-7; D call uncertain. The length of the CDR3 is 13 residues. Germline V gene data show CDR1 as SNHLY and CDR2 as FYNNEI. CDR3 residues: CAKGGISSYEQYF. In DNA, the CDR3 is TGTGCTAAGGGCGGAATTAGCTCCTACGAGCAGTACTTC.